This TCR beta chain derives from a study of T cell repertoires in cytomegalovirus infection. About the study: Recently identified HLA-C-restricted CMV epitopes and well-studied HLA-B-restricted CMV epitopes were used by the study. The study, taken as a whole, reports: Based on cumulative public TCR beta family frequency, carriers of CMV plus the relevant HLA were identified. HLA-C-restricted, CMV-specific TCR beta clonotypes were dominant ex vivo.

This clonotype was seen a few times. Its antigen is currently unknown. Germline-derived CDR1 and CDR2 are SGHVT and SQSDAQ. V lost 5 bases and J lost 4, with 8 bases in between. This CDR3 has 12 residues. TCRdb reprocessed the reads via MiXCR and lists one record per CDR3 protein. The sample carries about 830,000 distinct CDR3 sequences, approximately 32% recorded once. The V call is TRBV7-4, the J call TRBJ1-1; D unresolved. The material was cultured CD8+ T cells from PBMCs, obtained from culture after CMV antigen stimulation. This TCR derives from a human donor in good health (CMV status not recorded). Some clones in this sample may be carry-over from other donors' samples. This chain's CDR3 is CASSLQLTEAFF. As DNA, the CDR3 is TGTGCCAGCAGCCTACAGCTCACTGAAGCTTTCTTT.